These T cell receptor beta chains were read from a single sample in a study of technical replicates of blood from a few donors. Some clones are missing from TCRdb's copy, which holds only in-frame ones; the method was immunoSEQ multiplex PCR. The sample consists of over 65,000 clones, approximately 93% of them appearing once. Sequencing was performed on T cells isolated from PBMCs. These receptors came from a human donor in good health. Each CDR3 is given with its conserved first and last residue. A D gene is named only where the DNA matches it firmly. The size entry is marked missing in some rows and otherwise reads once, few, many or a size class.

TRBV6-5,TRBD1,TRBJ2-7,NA,CASSLPHRGSEQYF,TGTGCCAGCAGCCTACCCCACAGGGGATCCGAGCAGTACTTC
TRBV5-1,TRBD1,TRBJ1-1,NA,CASSSMTGENTEAFF,TGCGCCAGCAGCTCTATGACAGGGGAGAACACTGAAGCTTTCTTT
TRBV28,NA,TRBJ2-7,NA,CASSSPSTDLSGEQYF,TGTGCCAGCAGTTCCCCGTCGACCGACCTCTCGGGCGAGCAGTACTTC
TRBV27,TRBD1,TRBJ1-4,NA,CASSLMSGTGPFSANEKLFF,TGTGCCAGCAGTTTAATGTCGGGGACAGGGCCCTTCTCGGCTAATGAAAAACTGTTTTTT
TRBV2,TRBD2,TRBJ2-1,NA,CASSVSGSSYNEQFF,TGTGCCAGCAGTGTTAGCGGGAGCTCCTACAATGAGCAGTTCTTC
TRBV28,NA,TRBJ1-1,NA,CASSLAPREAFF,TGTGCCAGCAGTTTAGCCCCCAGGGAAGCTTTCTTT
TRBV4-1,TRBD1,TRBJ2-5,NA,CASSQFQGAGETQYF,TGCGCCAGCAGCCAATTCCAGGGGGCAGGAGAGACCCAGTACTTC
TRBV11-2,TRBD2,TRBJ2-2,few,CASSFSLADTGELFF,TGTGCCAGCAGCTTTAGCCTAGCGGACACCGGGGAGCTGTTTTTT
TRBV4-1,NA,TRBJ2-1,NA,CASSQVPRTDHNEQFF,TGCGCCAGCAGCCAAGTTCCTCGGACAGATCACAATGAGCAGTTCTTC
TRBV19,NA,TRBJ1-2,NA,CASRLAGVNGYTF,TGTGCCAGTAGATTAGCCGGGGTCAATGGCTACACCTTC
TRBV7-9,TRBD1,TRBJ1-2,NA,CASSPTGNYGYTF,TGTGCCAGCAGTCCGACAGGGAACTATGGCTACACCTTC
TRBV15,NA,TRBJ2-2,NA,CATRRTGNTGELFF,TGTGCCACCAGAAGGACGGGAAACACCGGGGAGCTGTTTTTT
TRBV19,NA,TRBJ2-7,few,CASSPQGYEQYF,TGTGCCAGTAGTCCACAGGGATACGAGCAGTACTTC
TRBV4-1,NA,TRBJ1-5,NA,CASSSGAGQPQHF,TGCGCCAGCAGTTCAGGCGCGGGTCAGCCCCAGCATTTT
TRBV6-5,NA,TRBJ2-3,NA,CASSAGRWTQYF,TGTGCCAGCAGTGCGGGGCGGTGGACGCAGTATTTT
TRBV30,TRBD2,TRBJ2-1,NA,CAWTGGSYNEQFF,TGTGCCTGGACGGGGGGCTCCTACAATGAGCAGTTCTTC
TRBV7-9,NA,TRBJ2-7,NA,CASSLGRGIILSSYEQYF,TGTGCCAGCAGCTTAGGCAGGGGAATAATATTATCCTCCTACGAGCAGTACTTC
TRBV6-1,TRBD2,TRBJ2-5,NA,CASSEYFSSGSLETQYF,TGTGCCAGCAGTGAATATTTTTCTAGCGGGAGTCTTGAGACCCAGTACTTC
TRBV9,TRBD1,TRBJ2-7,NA,CASSVGDREYEQYF,TGTGCCAGCAGCGTAGGGGACAGGGAATACGAGCAGTACTTC
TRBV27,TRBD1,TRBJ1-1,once,CASSSTRTGDTEAFF,TGTGCCAGCAGTTCCACCCGAACAGGGGACACTGAAGCTTTCTTT
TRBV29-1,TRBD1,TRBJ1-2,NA,CSVTGGAVNYGYTF,TGCAGCGTCACAGGGGGCGCAGTTAACTATGGCTACACCTTC
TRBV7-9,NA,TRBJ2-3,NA,CASSPQQDTQYF,TGTGCCAGCAGCCCACAACAAGATACGCAGTATTTT
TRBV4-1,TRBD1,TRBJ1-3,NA,CASSRSGTGSSSGNTIYF,TGCGCCAGCAGCCGCTCCGGGACAGGGAGCAGCTCTGGAAACACCATATATTTT
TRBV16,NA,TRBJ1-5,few,CASSQLGANQPQHF,TGTGCCAGCAGCCAATTAGGGGCCAATCAGCCCCAGCATTTT
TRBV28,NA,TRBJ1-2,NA,CATKLHSVASYGYTF,TGTGCCACCAAACTCCACTCGGTCGCCTCCTATGGCTACACCTTC
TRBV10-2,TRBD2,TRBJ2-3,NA,CASSEQRLAGADTQYF,TGCGCCAGCAGTGAGCAACGACTAGCGGGGGCAGATACGCAGTATTTT
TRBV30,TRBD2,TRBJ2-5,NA,CAWSEGLGISETQYF,TGTGCCTGGAGTGAGGGACTAGGGATTTCAGAGACCCAGTACTTC